This T cell receptor (beta chain) was recovered during a study of shared clonotypes between healthy human individuals. Study background: Three CD4 naive, three CD4 memory, two CD8 naive and one CD8 memory plate were used per donor.

On this clone itself: In the same sample, other DNA sequences code for this CDR3.

After removal of 5 bases from V and 2 bases from J, the junction contained 2 bases not matched to a gene. The CDR3 spans 13 residues. CDR1 is SEHNR, CDR2 FQNEAQ, per germline (reference sequence). This table comes from immunoSEQ multiplex PCR, and its TCRdb copy is limited to in-frame clones, with some not included. This table has just over 2,000,000 clones, roughly 94% appearing once. J is TRBJ1-2 and V is TRBV7-9; TRBD1 agrees at 7 bases. Sequenced sample: naive CD4+ T cells sorted from blood. The sample's subset: CD45RA+ positively selected. This TCR was sampled from a man between 18 and 29 years old in good health. The CDR3 DNA reads as TGTGCCAGCAGCCTGGGACAGAACTATGGCTACACCTTC. It specifies CASSLGQNYGYTF. The variable domain in full, completed from reference TRBV7-9 and TRBJ1-2, reads DTGVSQNPRHKITKRGQNVTFRCDPISEHNRLYWYRQTLGQGPEFLTYFQNEAQLEKSRLLSDRFSAERPKGSFSTLEIQRTEQGDSAMYLCASSLGQNYGYTFGSGTRLTVV.